A selection of T cell receptor beta chains follows, all from one sample in a study of monozygotic twins with inflammatory bowel disease. Reanalyzing the 5' RACE reads, TCRdb keeps one entry per CDR3 protein, without DNA. The sample's table shows about 300,000 distinct CDR3 sequences. Specimen: blood. The receptors were gathered from a human donor with ulcerative colitis or Crohn's disease, or a healthy co-twin of an affected twin (not recorded which). Each CDR3 is given with its conserved first and last residue.

V gene: TRBV5-1
J gene: TRBJ2-2
CDR3 protein: CASSRDRPNTGELFF

V gene: TRBV7-2
J gene: TRBJ2-7
CDR3 protein: CASDLGQGAYEQYF

V gene: TRBV6-6
J gene: TRBJ1-4
CDR3 protein: CASSNRAPGEKLFF

V gene: TRBV9
J gene: TRBJ2-1
CDR3 protein: CASSVGGSHYNEQFF

V gene: TRBV6-5
J gene: TRBJ2-2
CDR3 protein: CASGGPNTGELFF

V gene: TRBV27
J gene: TRBJ1-6
CDR3 protein: CASSPQSGSPLHF

V gene: TRBV20-1
J gene: TRBJ1-1
CDR3 protein: CSAYVKGGMNTEAFF

V gene: TRBV5-1
J gene: TRBJ1-2
CDR3 protein: CASSFEGRLTNYGYTF

V gene: TRBV10-3
J gene: TRBJ1-1
CDR3 protein: CAISDSDRVGKVAEAFF

V gene: TRBV12-3/TRBV12-4
J gene: TRBJ2-1
CDR3 protein: CASSLGPVLYNEQFF

V gene: TRBV11-3
J gene: TRBJ2-1
CDR3 protein: CASSMGGREFNEQFF

V gene: TRBV21-1
J gene: TRBJ2-1
CDR3 protein: CASSKRDSGAITPLPFNEQFF

V gene: TRBV7-9
J gene: TRBJ1-4
CDR3 protein: CASSLGEGTNEKLFF

V gene: TRBV20-1
J gene: TRBJ2-5
CDR3 protein: CSAKVPAIYRGETQYF

V gene: TRBV7-9
J gene: TRBJ2-7
CDR3 protein: CASSDRMAHEQYF

V gene: TRBV5-1
J gene: TRBJ2-6
CDR3 protein: CASSLAGRPNSGANVLTF

V gene: TRBV24-1
J gene: TRBJ2-7
CDR3 protein: CATSDSGLSKYEQYF

V gene: TRBV9
J gene: TRBJ2-3
CDR3 protein: CASSATSGASTDTQYF

V gene: TRBV28
J gene: TRBJ2-1
CDR3 protein: CASSTSGNNEQFF

V gene: TRBV18
J gene: TRBJ2-1
CDR3 protein: CASSPRTGGDNEQFF

V gene: TRBV20-1
J gene: TRBJ2-7
CDR3 protein: CSARAKWGDEQYF

V gene: TRBV9
J gene: TRBJ2-7
CDR3 protein: CASSPLLNYEQCF

V gene: TRBV7-9
J gene: TRBJ1-4
CDR3 protein: CASSPLPDGKLFF

V gene: TRBV13
J gene: TRBJ1-5
CDR3 protein: CASSFSQGASNQPQHF

V gene: TRBV4-2
J gene: TRBJ1-2
CDR3 protein: CASSQVSDGYTF

V gene: TRBV15
J gene: TRBJ1-5
CDR3 protein: CATSRDWHQPQHF

V gene: TRBV29-1
J gene: TRBJ1-2
CDR3 protein: CSVEENRGRDGYGYTF

V gene: TRBV12-3/TRBV12-4
J gene: TRBJ2-7
CDR3 protein: CASSFVRVDEQYF

V gene: TRBV11-2
J gene: TRBJ2-7
CDR3 protein: CASSLGAGREQYF

V gene: TRBV10-2
J gene: TRBJ2-2
CDR3 protein: CASRRNTGELFF

V gene: TRBV7-9
J gene: TRBJ2-3
CDR3 protein: CASSPGEASTDTQYF

V gene: TRBV2
J gene: TRBJ2-2
CDR3 protein: CASSRQTGELFF

V gene: TRBV18
J gene: TRBJ1-2
CDR3 protein: CASSPPTGIGGYTF

V gene: TRBV12-3/TRBV12-4
J gene: TRBJ2-3
CDR3 protein: CASALGDSRFTDTQYF

V gene: TRBV29-1
J gene: TRBJ1-1
CDR3 protein: CSVESGPGSEAFF

V gene: TRBV6-6
J gene: TRBJ2-5
CDR3 protein: CASSSGRETQYF

V gene: TRBV29-1
J gene: TRBJ1-2
CDR3 protein: CSVDPESDGYTF

V gene: TRBV29-1
J gene: TRBJ2-6
CDR3 protein: CSVYPSGANVLTF

V gene: TRBV12-3/TRBV12-4
J gene: TRBJ2-2
CDR3 protein: CASSFEARVELFF

V gene: TRBV3-1
J gene: TRBJ1-4
CDR3 protein: CASRLGTGGNEKLFF

V gene: TRBV7-9
J gene: TRBJ2-5
CDR3 protein: CASSTNEGTQYF

V gene: TRBV12-3/TRBV12-4
J gene: TRBJ1-2
CDR3 protein: CASSLRQLRNYGYTF

V gene: TRBV5-1
J gene: TRBJ2-1
CDR3 protein: CASSFGGLNYNEQFF

V gene: TRBV7-2
J gene: TRBJ2-7
CDR3 protein: CASSLESREGAEQYF

V gene: TRBV7-6
J gene: TRBJ2-1
CDR3 protein: CASSSRGADNEQFF

V gene: TRBV7-2
J gene: TRBJ2-1
CDR3 protein: CASSQLTGGDEQFF

V gene: TRBV24-1
J gene: TRBJ2-6
CDR3 protein: CARGGDRASGANVLTF

V gene: TRBV5-1
J gene: TRBJ2-2
CDR3 protein: CASSLGVANTGELFF

V gene: TRBV5-1
J gene: TRBJ2-2
CDR3 protein: CASSLNLQGAAGELFF